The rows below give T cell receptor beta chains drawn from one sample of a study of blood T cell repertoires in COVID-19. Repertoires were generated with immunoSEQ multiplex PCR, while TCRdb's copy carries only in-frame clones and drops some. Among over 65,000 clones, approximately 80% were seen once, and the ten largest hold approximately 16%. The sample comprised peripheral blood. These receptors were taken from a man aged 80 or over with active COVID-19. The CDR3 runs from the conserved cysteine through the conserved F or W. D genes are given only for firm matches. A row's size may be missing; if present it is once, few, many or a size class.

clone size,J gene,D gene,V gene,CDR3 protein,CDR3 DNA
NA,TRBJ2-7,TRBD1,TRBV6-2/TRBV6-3,CASSYSTHMTGVFLPYEQYF,TGTGCCAGCAGTTACTCGACCCATATGACAGGGGTTTTTCTCCCCTACGAGCAGTACTTC
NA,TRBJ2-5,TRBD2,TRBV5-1,CASSRRGVQETQYF,TGCGCCAGCAGCCGGCGGGGGGTCCAAGAGACCCAGTACTTC
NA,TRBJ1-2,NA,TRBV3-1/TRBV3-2,CASSQDFRNRVYGYTF,TGTGCCAGCAGCCAAGATTTTAGGAACAGGGTCTATGGCTACACCTTC
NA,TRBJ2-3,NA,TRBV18,CASSPLMGGPLSTDTQYF,TGTGCCAGCTCACCACTTATGGGGGGGCCCCTCTCCACAGATACGCAGTATTTT
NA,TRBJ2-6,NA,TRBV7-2,CASSLERSSGANVLTF,TGTGCCAGCAGCTTAGAACGGAGCTCTGGGGCCAACGTCCTGACTTTC
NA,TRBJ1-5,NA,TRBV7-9,CASSFRDQPQHF,TGTGCCAGCAGCTTCCGCGATCAGCCCCAGCATTTT
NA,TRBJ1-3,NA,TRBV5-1,CASSLNRGNTIYF,TGCGCCAGCAGCTTGAACCGGGGAAACACCATATATTTT
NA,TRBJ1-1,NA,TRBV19,CASSPRGQNTEAFF,TGTGCCAGTAGCCCCCGTGGCCAGAACACTGAAGCTTTCTTT
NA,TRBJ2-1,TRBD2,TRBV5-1,CASSYGLAGPIYNEQFF,TGCGCCAGCAGCTATGGACTAGCGGGGCCGATTTACAATGAGCAGTTCTTC
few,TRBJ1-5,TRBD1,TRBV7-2,CASSLGTGSFGNQPQHF,TGTGCCAGCAGCTTAGGGACAGGGAGTTTTGGTAATCAGCCCCAGCATTTT